The clone carrying this T cell receptor (beta chain) was observed a handful of times. Its specificity is not known. CDR1 SGDLS and CDR2 YYNGEE come from the germline V gene. CDR3 length: 12 amino acids. The V gene lost 0 bases and the J gene lost 7 bases, with 5 bases spanning the gap. The study reverse transcribed the entire isolated RNA, so it sequenced expressed TCRB transcripts. Assay used: immunoSEQ multiplex PCR; TCRdb lists only in-frame clones, some missing. This sample yields 630,000 or so clones, of which over 12% are seen a single time; just under 0.04% belongs to the top ten. These data are taken from a study of beta chain features in type 1 diabetes. In the study overall: Across all samples, some 98 million sorted cells were examined. Study outcomes and limitations: Individuals with type 1 diabetes displayed fewer insertions and more deletions at VDJ junctions. Across all four CD4+ subsets, people with type 1 diabetes showed modestly shorter TCRB CDR3s. Small HLA sub-analyses could not settle whether HLA shapes TCRB rearrangement.

The TCR comes from a man aged 18-30 years with type 1 diabetes. The sample consisted of naive CD4+ T cells from blood. The J gene is TRBJ2-1, the V gene TRBV9; D unresolved. CDR3 residues: CASSVGENEQFF. The CDR3 DNA reads as TGTGCCAGCAGCGTAGGGGAAAATGAGCAGTTCTTC.